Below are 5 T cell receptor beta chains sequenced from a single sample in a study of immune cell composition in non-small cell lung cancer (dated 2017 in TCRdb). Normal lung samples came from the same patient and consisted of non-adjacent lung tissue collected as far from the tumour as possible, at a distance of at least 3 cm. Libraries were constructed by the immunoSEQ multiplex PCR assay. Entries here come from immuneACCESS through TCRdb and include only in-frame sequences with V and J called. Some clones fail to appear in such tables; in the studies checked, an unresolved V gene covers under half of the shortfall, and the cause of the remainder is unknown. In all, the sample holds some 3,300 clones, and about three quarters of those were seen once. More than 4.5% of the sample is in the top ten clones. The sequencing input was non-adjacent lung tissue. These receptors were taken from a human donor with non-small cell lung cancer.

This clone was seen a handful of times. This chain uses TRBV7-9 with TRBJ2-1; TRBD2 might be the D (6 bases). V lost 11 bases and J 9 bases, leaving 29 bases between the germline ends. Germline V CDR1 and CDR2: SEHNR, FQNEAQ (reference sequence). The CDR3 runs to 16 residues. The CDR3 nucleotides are TGTGCCGGTAAAAGAACCGGGGACTCCTACCACGGTGAGCAGTTCTTC. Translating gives CAGKRTGDSYHGEQFF.

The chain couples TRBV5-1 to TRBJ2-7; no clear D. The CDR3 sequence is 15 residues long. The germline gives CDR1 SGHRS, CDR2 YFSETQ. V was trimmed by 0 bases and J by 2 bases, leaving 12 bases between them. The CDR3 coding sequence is TGCGCCAGCAGCTTGGTCCTTGGCGAGGCCTACGAGCAGTACTTC. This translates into CASSLVLGEAYEQYF.

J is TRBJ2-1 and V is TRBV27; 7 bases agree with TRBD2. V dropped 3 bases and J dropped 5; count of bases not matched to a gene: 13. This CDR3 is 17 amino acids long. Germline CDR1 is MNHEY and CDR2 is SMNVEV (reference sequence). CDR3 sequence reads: CASSFGPGRLVNNEQFF. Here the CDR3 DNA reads TGTGCCAGCAGTTTTGGCCCCGGGAGGCTCGTTAACAATGAGCAGTTCTTC.

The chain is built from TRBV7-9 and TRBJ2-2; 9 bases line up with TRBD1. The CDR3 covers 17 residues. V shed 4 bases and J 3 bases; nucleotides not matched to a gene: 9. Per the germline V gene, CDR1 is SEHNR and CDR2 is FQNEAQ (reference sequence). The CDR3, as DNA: TGTGCCAGCAGCTATGGACAGGGGAGATTGGACACCGGGGAGCTGTTTTTT. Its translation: CASSYGQGRLDTGELFF.

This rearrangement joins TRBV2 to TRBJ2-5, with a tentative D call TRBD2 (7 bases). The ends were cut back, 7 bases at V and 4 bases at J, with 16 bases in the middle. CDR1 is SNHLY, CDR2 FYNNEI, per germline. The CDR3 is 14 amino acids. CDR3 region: CASTTSGGRETQYF. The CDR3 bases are TGTGCCAGCACCACCTCCGGGGGGCGAGAGACCCAGTACTTC. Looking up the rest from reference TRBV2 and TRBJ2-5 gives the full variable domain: EPEVTQTPSHQVTQMGQEVILRCVPISNHLYFYWYRQILGQKVEFLVSFYNNEISEKSEIFDDQFSVERPDGSNFTLKIRSTKLEDSAMYFCASTTSGGRETQYFGPGTRLLVL.